This T cell receptor (beta chain) was recovered during a study of spatial heterogeneity in lung cancer. V was cut by 6 bases and J by 1 base, with 9 bases left in between. This CDR3 spans 13 amino acids. Per the germline V gene, CDR1 is MNHEY and CDR2 is SVGAGI. Sample time point: sample taken at primary tumor resection. Study results and limitations: The study found that expanded intratumoral alpha and beta TCR counts tracked tumor mutation counts.

MiXCR was run by TCRdb on the 5' RACE reads, yielding one entry per CDR3 protein. The sample consists of 15,000 to 20,000 distinct CDR3 sequences, 5.5% to 6.5% of them appearing once. At least ten counts were recorded for this clonotype. Its matching antigen is unknown. The clonotype comes from a female donor with early-stage non-small cell lung cancer. The V call is TRBV6-5, the J call TRBJ1-2; the D is unclear. Sequenced material: lung tumor tissue, taken at surgery. The DNA of the CDR3 is TGTGCCAGCAGGGCCAAGAATAACTATGGCTACACCTTC. Its protein product is CASRAKNNYGYTF.